This T cell receptor (beta chain) stems from a study of T cell responses to AZD1222 COVID-19 vaccine. Trimming left V 4 bases short and J 0 bases short, with 19 bases between. Germline V gene data show CDR1 as MDHEN and CDR2 as SYDVKM. CDR3 length: 18 residues. Clones were read by immunoSEQ multiplex PCR, and TCRdb kept only the in-frame ones, dropping some. The sample shows 85,000 to 100,000 clones, about 89% of them seen only once. The study, taken as a whole, reports: None of the repertoires were sampled until the peak T cell response had passed. Only 5 to 7 AZD1222 recipients were seropositive at baseline.

On this clone: The antigen remains undetermined.

The starting material was peripheral blood, obtained 28 days after the second AZD1222 dose. This sequence joins TRBV28 and TRBJ1-5, with a weak D call TRBD1 (6 bases). This TCR derives from an adult who received the AZD1222 COVID-19 vaccine. This CDR3 is CASSSNRDTAYSNQPQHF. The CDR3 DNA sequence: TGTGCCAGCAGTTCAAACCGGGACACCGCGTATAGCAATCAGCCCCAGCATTTT.